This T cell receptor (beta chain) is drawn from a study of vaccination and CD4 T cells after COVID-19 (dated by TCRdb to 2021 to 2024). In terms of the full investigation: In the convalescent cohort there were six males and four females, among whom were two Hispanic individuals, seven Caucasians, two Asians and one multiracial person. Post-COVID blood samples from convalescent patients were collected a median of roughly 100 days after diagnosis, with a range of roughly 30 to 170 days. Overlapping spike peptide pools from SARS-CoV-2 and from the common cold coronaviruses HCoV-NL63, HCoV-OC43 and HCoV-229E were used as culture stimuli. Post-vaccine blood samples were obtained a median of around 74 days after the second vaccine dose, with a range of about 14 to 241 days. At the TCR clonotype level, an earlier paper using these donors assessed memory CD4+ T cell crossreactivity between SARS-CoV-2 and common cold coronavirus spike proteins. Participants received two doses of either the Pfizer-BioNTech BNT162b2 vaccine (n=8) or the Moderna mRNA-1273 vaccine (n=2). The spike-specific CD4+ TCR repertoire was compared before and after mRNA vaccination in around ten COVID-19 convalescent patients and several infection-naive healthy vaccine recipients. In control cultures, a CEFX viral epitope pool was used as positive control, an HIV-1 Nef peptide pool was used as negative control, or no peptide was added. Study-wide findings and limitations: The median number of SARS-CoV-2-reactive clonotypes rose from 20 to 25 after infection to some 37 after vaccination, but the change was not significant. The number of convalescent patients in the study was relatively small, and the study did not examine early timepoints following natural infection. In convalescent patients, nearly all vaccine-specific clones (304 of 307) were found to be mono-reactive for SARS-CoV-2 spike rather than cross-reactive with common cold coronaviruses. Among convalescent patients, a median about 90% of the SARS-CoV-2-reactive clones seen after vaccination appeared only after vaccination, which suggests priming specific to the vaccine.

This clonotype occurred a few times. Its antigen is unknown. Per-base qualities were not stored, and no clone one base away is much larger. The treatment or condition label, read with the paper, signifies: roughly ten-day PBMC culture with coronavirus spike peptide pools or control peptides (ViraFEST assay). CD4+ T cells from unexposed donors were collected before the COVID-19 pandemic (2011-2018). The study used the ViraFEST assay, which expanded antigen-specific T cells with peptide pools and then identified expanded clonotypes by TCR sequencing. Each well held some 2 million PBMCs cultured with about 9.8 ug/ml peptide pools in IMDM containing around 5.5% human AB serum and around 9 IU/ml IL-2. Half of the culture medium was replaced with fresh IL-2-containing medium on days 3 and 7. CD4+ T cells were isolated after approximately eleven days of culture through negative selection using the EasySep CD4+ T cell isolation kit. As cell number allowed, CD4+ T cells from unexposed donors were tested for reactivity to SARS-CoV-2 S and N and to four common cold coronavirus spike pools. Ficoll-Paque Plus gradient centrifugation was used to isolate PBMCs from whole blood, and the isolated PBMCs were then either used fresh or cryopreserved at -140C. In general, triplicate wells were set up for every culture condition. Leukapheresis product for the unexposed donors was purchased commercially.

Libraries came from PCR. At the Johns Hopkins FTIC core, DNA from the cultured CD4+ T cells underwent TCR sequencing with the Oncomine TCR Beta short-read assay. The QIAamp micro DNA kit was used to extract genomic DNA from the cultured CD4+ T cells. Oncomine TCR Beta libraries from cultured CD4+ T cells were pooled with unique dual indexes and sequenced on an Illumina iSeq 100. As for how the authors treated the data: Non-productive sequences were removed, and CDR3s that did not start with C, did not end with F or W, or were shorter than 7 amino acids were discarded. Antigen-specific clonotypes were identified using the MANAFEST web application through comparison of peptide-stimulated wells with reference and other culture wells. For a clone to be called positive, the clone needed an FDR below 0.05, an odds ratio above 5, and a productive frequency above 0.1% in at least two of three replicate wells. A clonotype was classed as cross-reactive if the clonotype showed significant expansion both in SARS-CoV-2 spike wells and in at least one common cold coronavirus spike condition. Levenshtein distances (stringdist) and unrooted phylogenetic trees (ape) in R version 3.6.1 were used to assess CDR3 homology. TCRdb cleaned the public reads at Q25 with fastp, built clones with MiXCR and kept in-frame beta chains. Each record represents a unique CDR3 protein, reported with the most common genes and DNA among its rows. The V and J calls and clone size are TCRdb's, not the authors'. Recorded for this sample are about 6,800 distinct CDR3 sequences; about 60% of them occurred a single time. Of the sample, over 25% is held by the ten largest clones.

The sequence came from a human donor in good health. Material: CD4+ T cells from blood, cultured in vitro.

The CDR3 protein is CASSQGFSGANVLTF. The nucleotide sequence is given as TGTGCCAGCAGCCAGGGGTTTTCTGGGGCCAACGTCCTGACTTTC. This sequence uses TRBV7-9 and TRBJ2-6; 6 matching bases give a weak D call of TRBD1. V is clipped by 5 bases and J by 1 base, and the sequence between their germline boundaries is 9 bases long. The CDR3 contains 15 residues, cysteine and phenylalanine counted. Only the CDR3 region is kept as DNA, spanning 45 bases read in frame from base 1. CDR1 and CDR2, looked up from the germline V gene (reference sequence), are SEHNR and FQNEAQ.